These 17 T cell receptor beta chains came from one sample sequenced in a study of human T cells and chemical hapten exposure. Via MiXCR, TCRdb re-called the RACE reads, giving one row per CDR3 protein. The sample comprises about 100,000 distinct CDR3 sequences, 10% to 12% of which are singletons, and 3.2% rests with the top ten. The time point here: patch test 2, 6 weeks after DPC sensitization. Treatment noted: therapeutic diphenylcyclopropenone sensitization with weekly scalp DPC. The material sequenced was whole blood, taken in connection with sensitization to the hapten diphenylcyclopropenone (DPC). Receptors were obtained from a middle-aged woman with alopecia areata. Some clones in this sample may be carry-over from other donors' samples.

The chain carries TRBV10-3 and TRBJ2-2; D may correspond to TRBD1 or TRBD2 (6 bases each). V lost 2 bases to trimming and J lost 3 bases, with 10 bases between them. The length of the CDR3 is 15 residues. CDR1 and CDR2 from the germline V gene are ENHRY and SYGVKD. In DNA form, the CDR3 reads TGTGCCATCAGTGAGACGGGGGCTTACACCGGGGAGCTGTTTTTT. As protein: CAISETGAYTGELFF.

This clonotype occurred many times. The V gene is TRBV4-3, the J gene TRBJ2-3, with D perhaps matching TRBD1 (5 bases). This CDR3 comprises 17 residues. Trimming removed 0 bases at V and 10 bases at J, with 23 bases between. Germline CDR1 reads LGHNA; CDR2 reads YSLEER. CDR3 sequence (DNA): TGCGCCAGCAGCCAAGATCCCCCTGCAGGGCTCCTAGGCGCGCAGTATTTT. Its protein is CASSQDPPAGLLGAQYF.

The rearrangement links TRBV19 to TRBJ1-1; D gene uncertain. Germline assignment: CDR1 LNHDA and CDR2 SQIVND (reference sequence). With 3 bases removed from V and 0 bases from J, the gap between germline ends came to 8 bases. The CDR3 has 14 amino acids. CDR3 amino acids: CASSIARLNTEAFF. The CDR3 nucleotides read TGTGCCAGTAGTATCGCTCGGCTGAACACTGAAGCTTTCTTT.

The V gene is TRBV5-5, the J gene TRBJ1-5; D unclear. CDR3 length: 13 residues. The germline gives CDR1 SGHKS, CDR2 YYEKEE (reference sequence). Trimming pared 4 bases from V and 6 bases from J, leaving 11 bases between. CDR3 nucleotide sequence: TGTGCCAGCAGCCTGATGAATTCTCAGCCCCAGCATTTT. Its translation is CASSLMNSQPQHF.

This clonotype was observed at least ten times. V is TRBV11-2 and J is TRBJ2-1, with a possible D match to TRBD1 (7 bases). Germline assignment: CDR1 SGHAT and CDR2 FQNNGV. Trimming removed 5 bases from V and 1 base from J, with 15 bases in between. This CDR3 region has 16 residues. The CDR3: CASSIAGGKSYNEQFF. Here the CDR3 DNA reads TGTGCCAGCAGCATTGCAGGGGGGAAGTCCTACAATGAGCAGTTCTTC.

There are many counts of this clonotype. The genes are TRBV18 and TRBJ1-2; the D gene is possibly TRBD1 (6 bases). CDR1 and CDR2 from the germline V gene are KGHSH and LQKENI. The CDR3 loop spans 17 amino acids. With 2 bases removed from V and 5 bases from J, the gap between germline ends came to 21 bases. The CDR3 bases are TGTGCCAGCTCACCAGAAGGGCAGGGGATCCAGACGTATGGCTACACCTTC. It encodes CASSPEGQGIQTYGYTF.

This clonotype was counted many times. This CDR3 reads CASSEALHPRDGYGYTF. The CDR3 DNA sequence: TGTGCCAGCAGTGAAGCTCTGCATCCCAGGGACGGCTATGGCTACACCTTC. The V gene is TRBV6-1, the J gene TRBJ1-2, with D possibly TRBD1 on 5 matching bases. V was cut by 0 bases and J by 4 bases, with 18 bases left in between. Germline V lookup: CDR1 MNHNS, CDR2 SASEGT. This CDR3 spans 17 amino acids.

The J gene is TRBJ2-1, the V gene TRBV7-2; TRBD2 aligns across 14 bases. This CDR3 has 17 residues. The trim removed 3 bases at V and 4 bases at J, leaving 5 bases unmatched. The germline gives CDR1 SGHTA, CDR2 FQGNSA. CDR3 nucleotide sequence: TGTGCCAGCAGCTTCTCCGGGACTAGCGGGAGATACAATGAGCAGTTCTTC. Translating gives CASSFSGTSGRYNEQFF.

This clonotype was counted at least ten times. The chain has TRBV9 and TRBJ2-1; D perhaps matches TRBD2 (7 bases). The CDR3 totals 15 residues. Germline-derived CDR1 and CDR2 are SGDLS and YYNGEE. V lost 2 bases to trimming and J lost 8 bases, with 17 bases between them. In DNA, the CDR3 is TGTGCCAGCAGCGTCTCTGCGGGGGCGGTGGATGAGCAGTTCTTC. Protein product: CASSVSAGAVDEQFF.

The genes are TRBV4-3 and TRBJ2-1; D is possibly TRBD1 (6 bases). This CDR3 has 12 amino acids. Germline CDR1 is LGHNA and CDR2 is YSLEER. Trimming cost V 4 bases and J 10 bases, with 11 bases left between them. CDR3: CASSLGTSEQFF. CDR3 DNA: TGCGCCAGCAGCCTCGGGACATCGGAGCAGTTCTTC.

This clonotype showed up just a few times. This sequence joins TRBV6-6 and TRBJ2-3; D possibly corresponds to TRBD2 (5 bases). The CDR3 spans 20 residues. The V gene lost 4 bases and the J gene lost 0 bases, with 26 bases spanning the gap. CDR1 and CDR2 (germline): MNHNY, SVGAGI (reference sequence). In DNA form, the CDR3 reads TGTGCCAGCAGTTCCCTAAAAAAGCCGGGATCCCACCGGAGCACAGATACGCAGTATTTT. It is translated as CASSSLKKPGSHRSTDTQYF.

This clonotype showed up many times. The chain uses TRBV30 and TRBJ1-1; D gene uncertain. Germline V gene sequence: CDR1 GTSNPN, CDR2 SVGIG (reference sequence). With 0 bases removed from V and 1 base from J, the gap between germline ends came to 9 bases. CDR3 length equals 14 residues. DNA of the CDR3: TGTGCCTGGAGTGTAGTCGCAGCGAACACTGAAGCTTTCTTT. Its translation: CAWSVVAANTEAFF.

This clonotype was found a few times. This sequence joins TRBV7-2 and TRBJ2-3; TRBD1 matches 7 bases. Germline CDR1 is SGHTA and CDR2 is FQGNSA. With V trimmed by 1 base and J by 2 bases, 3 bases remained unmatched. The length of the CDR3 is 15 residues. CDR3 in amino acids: CASSLEDRSTDTQYF. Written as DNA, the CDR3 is TGTGCCAGCAGCTTAGAGGACAGGTCCACAGATACGCAGTATTTT.

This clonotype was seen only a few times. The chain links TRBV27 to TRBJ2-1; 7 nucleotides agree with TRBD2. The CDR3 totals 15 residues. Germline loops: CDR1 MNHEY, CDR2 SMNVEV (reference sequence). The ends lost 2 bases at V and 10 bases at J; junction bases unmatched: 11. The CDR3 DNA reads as TGTGCCAGCAGTTTAAAGCGGGCGGGAGTGGGCGAGCAGTTCTTC. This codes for CASSLKRAGVGEQFF.

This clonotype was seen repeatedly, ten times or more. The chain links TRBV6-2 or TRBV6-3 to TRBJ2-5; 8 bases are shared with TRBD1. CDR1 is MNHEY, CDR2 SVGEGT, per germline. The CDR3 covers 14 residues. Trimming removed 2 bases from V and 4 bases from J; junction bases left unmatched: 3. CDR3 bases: TGTGCCAGCAGTTACGCAGGGGGCAGAGAGACCCAGTACTTC. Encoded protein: CASSYAGGRETQYF.

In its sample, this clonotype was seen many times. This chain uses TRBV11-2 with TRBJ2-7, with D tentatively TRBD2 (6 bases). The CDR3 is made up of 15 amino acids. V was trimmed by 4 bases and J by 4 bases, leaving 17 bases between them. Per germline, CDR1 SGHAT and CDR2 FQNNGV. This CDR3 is CASSSRLVREYEQYF. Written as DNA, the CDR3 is TGTGCCAGCAGCTCCCGACTAGTAAGGGAGTACGAGCAGTACTTC.

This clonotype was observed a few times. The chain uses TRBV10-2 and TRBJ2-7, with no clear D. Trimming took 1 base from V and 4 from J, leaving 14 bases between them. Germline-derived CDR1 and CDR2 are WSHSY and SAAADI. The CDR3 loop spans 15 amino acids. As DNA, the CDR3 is TGCGCCAGCAGTGAGTACTCAGACCCCTCGTACGAGCAGTACTTC. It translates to CASSEYSDPSYEQYF.